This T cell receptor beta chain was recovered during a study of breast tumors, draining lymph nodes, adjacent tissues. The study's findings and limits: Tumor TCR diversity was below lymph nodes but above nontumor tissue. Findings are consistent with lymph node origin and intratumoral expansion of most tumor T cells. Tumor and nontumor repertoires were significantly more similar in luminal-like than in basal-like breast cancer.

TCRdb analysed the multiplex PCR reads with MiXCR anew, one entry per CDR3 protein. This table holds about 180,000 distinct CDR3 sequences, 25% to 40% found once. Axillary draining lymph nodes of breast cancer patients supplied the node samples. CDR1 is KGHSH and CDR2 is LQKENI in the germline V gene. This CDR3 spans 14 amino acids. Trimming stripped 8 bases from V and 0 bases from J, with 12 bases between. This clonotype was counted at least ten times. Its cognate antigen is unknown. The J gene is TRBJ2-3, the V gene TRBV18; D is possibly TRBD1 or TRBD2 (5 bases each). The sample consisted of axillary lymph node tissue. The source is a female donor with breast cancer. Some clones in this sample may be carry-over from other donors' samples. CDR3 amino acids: CASSRDRSTDTQYF. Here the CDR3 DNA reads TGTGCCAGCAGCCGGGACCGAAGCACAGATACGCAGTATTTT.